These 6 T cell receptor beta chains were sequenced from one sample in a study of beta chain features in type 1 diabetes. Study observations and caveats: Type 1 diabetes patients had moderately but significantly shorter TCRB CDR3s in all four CD4+ subsets.

Their cognate antigens are unknown. Expressed TCRB transcripts were sequenced, since all the RNA that had been isolated was reverse transcribed. Profiling relied on immunoSEQ multiplex PCR, and the TCRdb table lists in-frame clones only, not all of them. Of a few hundred thousand clones listed, approximately 25% are singletons. Sequencing used naive CD4+ T cells from blood. Receptor source: a woman aged 25-40 years with type 1 diabetes.

Of note for this clone: The same CDR3 can be traced to other DNA sequences in this sample. The chain is built from TRBV28 and TRBJ2-7, with D hard to call. The CDR3 totals 11 residues. V dropped 5 bases and J dropped 4 bases, with 6 bases sitting between them. In germline, CDR1 is MDHEN, CDR2 SYDVKM. The CDR3 DNA is TGTGCCAGCAGTCTTCCTTACGAGCAGTACTTC. Translated: CASSLPYEQYF.

In its sample, this clone was seen a few times. This chain uses TRBV4-1 with TRBJ2-3; possible D gene TRBD2, 5 bases. V lost 5 bases to trimming and J lost 6 bases, with 15 bases between them. The V gene's germline CDR1 is MGHRA and CDR2 YSYEKL. The CDR3 contains 14 residues. DNA for the CDR3: TGCGCCAGCAGCTCACTGAGCGGTCAGGATACGCAGTATTTT. Its protein is CASSSLSGQDTQYF.

The chain joins TRBV15 to TRBJ1-2; 9 bases are a match to TRBD1. Germline loops: CDR1 LNHNV, CDR2 YYDKDF (reference sequence). The CDR3 is 14 amino acids. The junction had 5 bases not matched to a gene; V was cut back by 4 bases and J by 5 bases. CDR3 region: CATSTGQGRYGYTF. As DNA, the CDR3 is TGTGCCACCAGCACCGGACAGGGGAGATATGGCTACACCTTC.

This chain uses TRBV28 with TRBJ1-3; D gene uncertain. Germline lookup yields CDR1 MDHEN and CDR2 SYDVKM. The CDR3 extends over 12 amino acids. Trimming took 5 bases from V and 6 from J, leaving 8 bases between them. The CDR3 is CASSTRENTIYF. As DNA, the CDR3 is TGTGCCAGCAGTACTCGTGAAAACACCATATATTTT.

A few counts support this clone. CDR3 protein: CASREAYNEQFF. As DNA, the CDR3 is TGTGCCAGTAGAGAGGCTTACAATGAGCAGTTCTTC. The chain joins TRBV19 to TRBJ2-1, with D uncertain. Per the germline V gene, CDR1 is LNHDA and CDR2 is SQIVND (reference sequence). There are 12 residues in the CDR3. Trimming cost V 6 bases and J 4 bases, with 7 bases left between them.

In its sample, this clone was seen a few times. The chain is built from TRBV5-1 and TRBJ1-1; 9 bases agree with TRBD1. The junction had 9 bases not matched to a gene; V was cut back by 4 bases and J by 5 bases. The CDR3 length is 15 residues. Germline lookup yields CDR1 SGHRS and CDR2 YFSETQ. The CDR3 protein is CASSAQDRGWTEAFF. CDR3 nucleotide sequence: TGCGCCAGCAGCGCGCAGGACAGGGGTTGGACTGAAGCTTTCTTT. Full variable domain (remainder filled in from reference TRBV5-1 and TRBJ1-1): KAGVTQTPRYLIKTRGQQVTLSCSPISGHRSVSWYQQTPGQGLQFLFEYFSETQRNKGNFPGRFSGRQFSNSRSEMNVSTLELGDSALYLCASSAQDRGWTEAFFGQGTRLTVV.